This T cell receptor (beta chain) was captured by sequencing in a study of cytomegalovirus exposure and HLA in healthy donors. The CDR3 runs 14 residues. The trim removed 4 bases at V and 7 bases at J, leaving 4 bases unmatched. Per the germline V gene, CDR1 is SNHLY and CDR2 is FYNNEI. This PCR relied on a set of 60 Vbeta primers and 13 Jbeta primers. Profiled with immunoSEQ multiplex PCR; TCRdb holds only in-frame clones, not every one. In the table there are about 150,000 clones, roughly 80% of which are singletons. The sequence was obtained from a male donor in good health and CMV-seronegative. The source material was PBMCs. V usage is TRBV2 and J usage is TRBJ2-1; 10 bases line up with TRBD1. CDR3 sequence (DNA): TGTGCCAGCAGTGTGAGGACAGGGGGTAATGAGCAGTTCTTC. This translates into CASSVRTGGNEQFF.